Presented here are 30 T cell receptor beta chains from one specimen sequenced in a study of blood T cell repertoires in COVID-19. The protocol was immunoSEQ multiplex PCR, while the TCRdb copy is restricted to in-frame clones and leaves out a portion. Of approximately 140,000 clones detected, 75% to 90% appear once; the ten largest clones hold about 2.5%. Input material: PBMCs or T cells enriched from blood (not recorded which). The receptor set was obtained from a woman aged 50 to 60 who had recovered from COVID-19.

The rearrangement uses TRBV19 and TRBJ1-1; a weak D match, TRBD1 (5 bases). Trimming took off 1 base at V and 11 bases at J, with 11 bases between the two ends. CDR1 and CDR2 (germline): LNHDA, SQIVND (reference sequence). CDR3 length: 12 amino acids. The CDR3 sequence is CASSIGGGGAFF. The CDR3 coding sequence is TGTGCCAGTAGTATAGGGGGGGGAGGCGCTTTCTTT.

The chain couples TRBV6-2 or TRBV6-3 to TRBJ2-5; 15 nucleotides match TRBD2. Per germline, CDR1 MNHEY and CDR2 SVGEGT. Trimming at V came to 5 bases and at J to 1 base, leaving 8 bases not matched to a gene. CDR3 length: 18 residues. Written as DNA, the CDR3 is TGTGCCAGCAGTAAACGGACTAGCGGGGGGGCTGTCCAAGAGACCCAGTACTTC. It specifies CASSKRTSGGAVQETQYF.

This clone was observed once. The J gene is TRBJ2-3, the V gene TRBV29-1; no clear D gene. CDR1 is SQVTM, CDR2 ANQGSEA, per germline. This CDR3 is built from 12 residues. V lost 3 bases and J 3 bases, leaving 7 bases between the germline ends. Written as DNA, the CDR3 is TGCAGCGTTGATTCGGAGACAGATACGCAGTATTTT. Its protein is CSVDSETDTQYF.

This clone was detected once. The chain couples TRBV4-3 to TRBJ2-2; D is possibly TRBD1 (5 bases). The CDR3 spans 13 residues. V was cut by 0 bases and J by 7 bases, with 6 bases left in between. CDR1 and CDR2 from the germline V gene are LGHNA and YSLEER. In DNA, the CDR3 is TGCGCCAGCAGCCAAGACAGGGTCGGGGAGCTGTTTTTT. The encoded protein is CASSQDRVGELFF.

This clone was counted only a few times. The chain employs TRBV30 and TRBJ2-7; TRBD1 agrees at 9 bases. The CDR3 covers 13 residues. Unmatched junction bases numbered 3, after V lost 5 bases and J lost 1 base. The germline gives CDR1 GTSNPN, CDR2 SVGIG (reference sequence). CDR3 protein: CAWDRGWSYEQYF. CDR3 nucleotide sequence: TGTGCCTGGGACAGGGGGTGGTCCTACGAGCAGTACTTC.

This chain connects TRBV19 to TRBJ2-1; TRBD2 might be the D (5 bases). The CDR3 extends over 15 amino acids. V was shortened by 10 bases and J by 5 bases, with 21 bases between the two germline ends. The germline V gene has CDR1 LNHDA and CDR2 SQIVND (reference sequence). CDR3 DNA: TGTGCCACCCAACCCGGACTCCTGGCTAACAATGAGCAGTTCTTC. This sequence encodes CATQPGLLANNEQFF.

This clone was seen just once. The rearrangement uses TRBV5-4 and TRBJ2-2, with 9 bases matching TRBD1. Trimming removed 4 bases from V and 6 bases from J; junction bases left unmatched: 4. The CDR3 length is 14 residues. Germline CDR1 SGHNT, CDR2 YYREEE (reference sequence). The CDR3 nucleotides are TGTGCCAGCAGCCTAAGACAGGGGGCCGGGGAGCTGTTTTTT. Its protein is CASSLRQGAGELFF. The whole variable domain, filled in from reference TRBV5-4 and TRBJ2-2, reads ETGVTQSPTHLIKTRGQQVTLRCSSQSGHNTVSWYQQALGQGPQFIFQYYREEENGRGNFPPRFSGLQFPNYSSELNVNALELDDSALYLCASSLRQGAGELFFGEGSRLTVL.

The chain is built from TRBV15 and TRBJ1-2, with TRBD1 matching over 8 bases. From germline, CDR1 is LNHNV and CDR2 YYDKDF (reference sequence). Losses at the gene ends were 1 base for V and 8 bases for J; bases not matched to a gene: 3. This CDR3 has 13 amino acids. The CDR3 spells CATSRGQGMGYTF. The CDR3 DNA follows: TGTGCCACCAGCAGAGGACAGGGGATGGGCTACACCTTC. The variable domain in full, completed from reference TRBV15 and TRBJ1-2, reads DAMVIQNPRYQVTQFGKPVTLSCSQTLNHNVMYWYQQKSSQAPKLLFHYYDKDFNNEADTPDNFQSRRPNTSFCFLDIRSPGLGDTAMYLCATSRGQGMGYTFGSGTRLTVV.

The chain uses TRBV19 and TRBJ2-1; unclear D gene. The germline V gene encodes CDR1 LNHDA and CDR2 SQIVND (reference sequence). This CDR3 spans 13 amino acids. The V and J ends lost 2 bases and 4 bases respectively, with 6 bases between them. This chain's CDR3 is CASSIPRYNEQFF. DNA for the CDR3: TGTGCCAGTAGTATACCGCGGTACAATGAGCAGTTCTTC.

The V call is TRBV7-9, the J call TRBJ2-3, with D tentatively TRBD1 (5 bases). V was cut by 7 bases and J by 3 bases, with 8 bases left in between. From germline, CDR1 is SEHNR and CDR2 FQNEAQ (reference sequence). The CDR3 length is 12 residues. The CDR3 is CASKGVTDTQYF. CDR3 coding DNA: TGTGCCAGCAAAGGGGTTACAGATACGCAGTATTTT.

A few counts support this clone. Other DNA sequences within the sample encode an identical CDR3. The rearrangement uses TRBV5-1 and TRBJ1-5; D is perhaps TRBD1 (5 bases). From germline, CDR1 is SGHRS and CDR2 YFSETQ. The V end was cut by 0 bases, the J end by 1 base, with 8 bases between. The CDR3 has 15 amino acids. As DNA, the CDR3 is TGCGCCAGCAGCTTGGGGGGCGGAAGCAATCAGCCCCAGCATTTT. This translates into CASSLGGGSNQPQHF. Drawing the rest from reference TRBV5-1 and TRBJ1-5, the complete variable domain is KAGVTQTPRYLIKTRGQQVTLSCSPISGHRSVSWYQQTPGQGLQFLFEYFSETQRNKGNFPGRFSGRQFSNSRSEMNVSTLELGDSALYLCASSLGGGSNQPQHFGDGTRLSIL.

This chain links TRBV5-1 with TRBJ1-2; 9 nucleotides match TRBD1. The CDR3 runs to 13 residues. The germline V gene encodes CDR1 SGHRS and CDR2 YFSETQ. The ends lost 1 base at V and 6 bases at J; junction bases unmatched: 1. The CDR3 spells CASSLTGGNGYTF. The CDR3 DNA reads as TGCGCCAGCAGCTTGACAGGGGGCAATGGCTACACCTTC.

The chain has TRBV25-1 and TRBJ1-4; 8 positions match TRBD1. CDR3 length equals 15 residues. The junction had 5 bases not matched to a gene; V was cut back by 5 bases and J by 3 bases. Germline-derived CDR1 and CDR2 are MGHDK and SYGVNS. The CDR3 DNA follows: TGTGCCAGCAGTAGACAGGGGCCGGCTAATGAAAAACTGTTTTTT. Protein: CASSRQGPANEKLFF. Based on the CDR3 plus reference TRBV25-1 and TRBJ1-4, the full variable domain is EADIYQTPRYLVIGTGKKITLECSQTMGHDKMYWYQQDPGMELHLIHYSYGVNSTEKGDLSSESTVSRIRTEHFPLTLESARPSHTSQYLCASSRQGPANEKLFFGSGTQLSVL.

This clone has only one observation. The chain combines TRBV2 with TRBJ2-7; perhaps TRBD1 as D (6 bases). The germline CDR1 and CDR2 sequences are SNHLY and FYNNEI. The CDR3 spans 16 residues. V was clipped by 4 bases and J by 0 bases, with 16 bases between them. DNA of the CDR3: TGTGCCAGCAGTGCAACAGACAGGTTCTACTCCTACGAGCAGTACTTC. This sequence encodes CASSATDRFYSYEQYF.

This clone was counted a few times. This CDR3 is CASSFQGSTEAFF. Written as DNA, the CDR3 is TGCGCCAGCAGCTTTCAGGGTAGTACTGAAGCTTTCTTT. V is TRBV5-1 and J is TRBJ1-1; a weak D match, TRBD1 (5 bases). Germline CDR1 and CDR2: SGHRS and YFSETQ. This CDR3 is 13 amino acids long. The V end lost 2 bases, the J end lost 5 bases, and 10 bases lay between the germline ends.

The chain combines TRBV7-9 with TRBJ1-4; 7 nucleotides line up with TRBD1. Per germline, CDR1 SEHNR and CDR2 FQNEAQ (reference sequence). This CDR3 spans 15 amino acids. Trimming took 5 bases from V and 8 from J; bases not matched to a gene: 11. Here the CDR3 reads CASSELTGIGEKLFF. DNA for the CDR3: TGTGCCAGCAGCGAGCTGACAGGGATTGGCGAAAAACTGTTTTTT.

V usage is TRBV6-5 and J usage is TRBJ2-2; 9 nucleotides agree with TRBD2. This CDR3 has 15 residues. The J segment lost 0 bases and the V segment lost 6 bases, leaving 2 bases of the junction unmatched. Germline CDR1 reads MNHEY; CDR2 reads SVGAGI. Here the CDR3 DNA reads TGTGCCAGCAGATTAGCGGGGGCGAACACCGGGGAGCTGTTTTTT. It specifies CASRLAGANTGELFF.

Here the CDR3 reads CASGYGEGTGELFF. CDR3 DNA: TGTGCCAGCGGTTACGGGGAGGGGACCGGGGAGCTGTTTTTT. The chain uses TRBV11-2 and TRBJ2-2; TRBD2 matches at 7 bases. The CDR3 runs to 14 residues. Losses at the gene ends were 8 bases for V and 5 bases for J; bases not matched to a gene: 8. Germline CDR1 and CDR2: SGHAT and FQNNGV. The variable domain in full, with the rest retrieved from reference TRBV11-2 and TRBJ2-2, is EAGVAQSPRYKIIEKRQSVAFWCNPISGHATLYWYQQILGQGPKLLIQFQNNGVVDDSQLPKDRFSAERLKGVDSTLKIQPAKLEDSAVYLCASGYGEGTGELFFGEGSRLTVL.

J is TRBJ1-2 and V is TRBV2; D may be TRBD1 (5 bases). CDR3 length: 14 residues. CDR1 and CDR2 from the germline V gene are SNHLY and FYNNEI. Deletions cut 6 bases from V and 2 bases from J, with 13 bases between. This CDR3 is CASRPGGGNYGYTF. CDR3 DNA sequence: TGTGCCAGCAGGCCCGGGGGAGGAAACTATGGCTACACCTTC.

This clone was observed a single time. V gene TRBV19 combines with J gene TRBJ2-7; D may be TRBD1 (6 bases). There are 14 residues in the CDR3. The germline V gene has CDR1 LNHDA and CDR2 SQIVND (reference sequence). The V end was cut by 5 bases, the J end by 3 bases, with 14 bases between. CDR3 bases: TGTGCCAGTAGTGTGGATACAGGGTACTACGAGCAGTACTTC. This codes for CASSVDTGYYEQYF. Using reference TRBV19 and TRBJ2-7 for the parts outside the CDR3, the full variable domain is DGGITQSPKYLFRKEGQNVTLSCEQNLNHDAMYWYRQDPGQGLRLIYYSQIVNDFQKGDIAEGYSVSREKKESFPLTVTSAQKNPTAFYLCASSVDTGYYEQYFGPGTRLTVT.

V is TRBV3-1 (or the pseudogene TRBV3-2) and J is TRBJ1-2, with a possible D match to TRBD1 (5 bases). Germline-derived CDR1 and CDR2 are LGHDT and YNNKEL (reference sequence). V was clipped by 2 bases and J by 8 bases, with 12 bases between them. This CDR3 is built from 13 residues. The CDR3 loop reads CASSQPEGLGYTF. DNA of the CDR3: TGTGCCAGCAGCCAACCCGAGGGACTGGGCTACACCTTC.

The chain links TRBV10-3 to TRBJ2-7; D is perhaps TRBD1 (6 bases). Germline CDR1 ENHRY, CDR2 SYGVKD. The CDR3 is 12 amino acids. Trimming stripped 4 bases from V and 6 bases from J, with 10 bases between. This chain's CDR3 is CAISAGVLEQYF. Here the CDR3 DNA reads TGTGCCATCAGTGCAGGGGTTCTCGAGCAGTACTTC.

This rearrangement joins TRBV12-5 to TRBJ1-1; 8 bases are shared with TRBD1. This CDR3 has 14 amino acids. CDR1 LGHNT and CDR2 FRNRAP come from the germline V gene. Unmatched junction bases numbered 8, after V lost 6 bases and J lost 5 bases. The CDR3 sequence: CASGSQGALTEAFF. Here the CDR3 DNA reads TGTGCTAGTGGAAGCCAGGGGGCGCTTACTGAAGCTTTCTTT.

The CDR3 protein is CASSPRRTGGNYGYTF. The CDR3 DNA reads as TGTGCCAGCAGCCCGCGCCGGACAGGGGGTAACTATGGCTACACCTTC. The chain is built from TRBV7-9 and TRBJ1-2; 10 nucleotides align to TRBD1. Per the germline V gene, CDR1 is SEHNR and CDR2 is FQNEAQ (reference sequence). The CDR3 extends over 16 amino acids. V lost 5 bases, J lost 1 base, and 7 bases stayed unmatched.

The V and J genes are TRBV19 and TRBJ1-1, with D hard to call. This CDR3 contains 13 residues. Trimming removed 2 bases from V and 1 base from J, with 5 bases in between. Germline V CDR1 and CDR2: LNHDA, SQIVND (reference sequence). The CDR3 loop reads CASSISPNTEAFF. The CDR3, as DNA: TGTGCCAGTAGTATAAGCCCGAACACTGAAGCTTTCTTT.

V usage is TRBV7-9 and J usage is TRBJ2-5, with D possibly being TRBD2 (6 bases). The germline V gene has CDR1 SEHNR and CDR2 FQNEAQ (reference sequence). Trimming stripped 1 base from V and 5 bases from J, with 17 bases between. This CDR3 is 16 amino acids long. CDR3 bases: TGTGCCAGCAGCTTAGGATCGCAGGAGGGGTCGGAGACCCAGTACTTC. Translating it yields CASSLGSQEGSETQYF. Drawing the rest from reference TRBV7-9 and TRBJ2-5, the complete variable domain is DTGVSQNPRHKITKRGQNVTFRCDPISEHNRLYWYRQTLGQGPEFLTYFQNEAQLEKSRLLSDRFSAERPKGSFSTLEIQRTEQGDSAMYLCASSLGSQEGSETQYFGPGTRLLVL.

CDR3 coding DNA: TGTGCCAGTAGCATGGACAGCTCCTACGAGCAGTACTTC. This codes for CASSMDSSYEQYF. This rearrangement joins TRBV19 to TRBJ2-7; D possibly corresponds to TRBD1 (6 bases). V gave up 6 bases and J gave up 0 bases, with 9 bases separating them. CDR1 and CDR2 (germline): LNHDA, SQIVND (reference sequence). The CDR3 extends over 13 amino acids.

V gene TRBV24-1 combines with J gene TRBJ1-3, with 7 positions matching TRBD1. The trim removed 10 bases at V and 0 bases at J, leaving 11 bases unmatched. The CDR3 runs to 16 residues. The V gene's germline CDR1 is KGHDR and CDR2 SFDVKD. Here the CDR3 reads CATSGQEQNSGNTIYF. The CDR3 region has the DNA TGTGCCACTTCAGGACAGGAACAAAACTCTGGAAACACCATATATTTT.

The rearrangement joins TRBV25-1 to TRBJ1-2; no reliable D call. V lost 6 bases, J lost 7 bases, and 12 bases lay in between. The CDR3 is made up of 12 amino acids. CDR1 is MGHDK and CDR2 is SYGVNS in the germline V gene. CDR3 region: CASRVQSGGYTF. The CDR3 coding sequence is TGTGCCAGCAGGGTACAGTCAGGTGGCTACACCTTC.

The table lists this clone with a count of one. The rearrangement uses TRBV27 and TRBJ1-1; D is unresolved. The CDR3 extends over 15 amino acids. Germline V gene lookup returns CDR1 MNHEY and CDR2 SMNVEV (reference sequence). V gave up 0 bases and J gave up 3 bases, with 11 bases separating them. CDR3 sequence (DNA): TGTGCCAGCAGTTTATCTGGCGGGTGGTACACTGAAGCTTTCTTT. Protein product: CASSLSGGWYTEAFF.